This TCR beta chain was profiled in a study of blood T cell repertoires in COVID-19. Study details: Acute-phase and convalescent COVID-19 samples originated in the United States, Italy and Spain. PBMCs, B-cell-depleted T cells, or T cells were the source of the cDNA or gDNA that made up the material.

Methods used by the authors: Amplified reference gene primers provided the basis for estimating nucleated cell counts. Method: immunoSEQ multiplex PCR; TCRdb's copy keeps in-frame clones and lacks some. V and J calls and clone size are as listed in that table; D and trimming were resolved from the DNA. The sample shows 250,000 to 350,000 clones, roughly 87% of them seen only once. From germline, CDR1 is SNHLY and CDR2 FYNNEI. The CDR3 runs 14 residues. The V and J ends lost 8 bases and 0 bases, in that order; junction bases with no gene match: 4. The origin of this receptor is a woman aged 45-59 years who had recovered from COVID-19. The material sequenced was peripheral blood. J is TRBJ1-1 and V is TRBV2; 9 bases fit TRBD1. CDR3 coding DNA: TGTGCCAGCGACGGACAGGGGATGAACACTGAAGCTTTCTTT. It is translated as CASDGQGMNTEAFF.